This T cell receptor beta chain was observed in a study of blood T cell repertoires in COVID-19 (dated by TCRdb to between 2020 and 2021). Turning to the overall study: Collaborator samples came from the United States, Italy and Spain and covered acute and convalescent phases of COVID-19. The material from the prospective study consisted of cDNA or gDNA derived from T cells, B-cell-depleted T cells, or PBMCs. The dataset comprised deeply sampled blood TCRbeta repertoires from subjects exposed to, actively infected with, or recovered from COVID-19. The repertoires were released in a freely available public database intended as a resource for research on the immune response to SARS-CoV-2. Samples came from the ongoing ImmuneRACE study (first 160 participants) plus 1,254 subjects from 6 global collaborators. A de-identified subject ID, COVID-19 status, age in years and sex were almost always included in the sample metadata. HLA class I and class II types, where available, came from metadata supplied by the sample provider rather than from assay-based typing.

TCRbeta CDR3 regions were amplified from genomic DNA using the immunoSEQ Assay, a bias-controlled multiplex PCR. From the authors' description of their analysis: The number of nucleated cells in each sample was estimated by amplification of reference gene primers within the assay. To quantify the absolute abundance of each unique TCRbeta CDR3 rearrangement, sequence reads were collapsed and filtered. Productive Simpson clonality was computed per sample as the square root of Simpson's diversity index over productive rearrangements. TCRdb's version of the immuneACCESS table is confined to in-frame rearrangements and falls short of the full clone set. An unresolved V gene accounts for under half of the shortfall where checked; the remainder is of unknown origin. The V and J calls and clone size come from that table; D and trimming were worked out from the DNA. A total of under 250,000 clones appear in this sample, 85% to 90% of them only once. The ten biggest clones cover approximately 3.5% of the sample.

On the study overall, not on this receptor specifically: The amount of clinical and demographic metadata varied by source and participant and was provided uncurated.

The CDR3 covers 14 residues, taking in both the cysteine and the phenylalanine. CDR3 DNA only is kept here, 42 bases in frame from base 1. The V and J ends are trimmed by 1 base and 2 bases, leaving 8 bases between them. The germline V gene (reference sequence) yields SEHNR for CDR1 and FQNEAQ for CDR2. Notes on this clone: Its antigen remains undetermined. Base qualities are not at hand, and no much larger clone is one base apart.

Participants in the prospective study were aged roughly 18 to 100 years, lived in 20 to 25 United States geographic areas, and enrolled through a virtual design. In the prospective study, participants were assigned to cohorts based on the clinical history participants reported in a screening survey and a study questionnaire. Mobile phlebotomists in the prospective study collected whole blood, serum and a nasopharyngeal or oropharyngeal swab from every participant. Additional blood draws and questionnaires over a 2-month period could optionally be provided by prospective study participants. Blood samples from the prospective study were shipped frozen or at room temperature prior to DNA extraction.

In this chain, TRBV7-9 is recombined with TRBJ1-1; too little of a D gene remains to name it. The sample consisted of PBMCs or T cells enriched from blood (not recorded which). The receptor was derived from a woman aged 18-29 years in a cohort exposed to, infected with or recovered from COVID-19 (not recorded which). The CDR3 here reads CASSLVSVNTEAFF. The DNA is as follows: TGTGCCAGCAGCTTAGTTTCGGTTAACACTGAAGCTTTCTTT.